This T cell receptor beta chain was found in a study of cytomegalovirus exposure and HLA in healthy donors. V dropped 1 base and J dropped 2 bases, with 9 bases sitting between them. This CDR3 contains 15 residues. Germline CDR1 is SGHVS and CDR2 is FNYEAQ. The PCR used 60 Vbeta and 13 Jbeta primers. Some clones are missing from TCRdb's copy, which holds only in-frame ones; the method was immunoSEQ multiplex PCR. In the table there are tens of thousands of clones, about 78% of which are singletons. Study-wide points: The study put 150 or so TCR beta chains on its list as cytomegalovirus-associated.

As for this clone: What it binds is not known.

The source material was PBMCs. The J gene is TRBJ1-3, the V gene TRBV7-6; the D is unclear. This TCR was sampled from a woman aged 40 to 55 in good health and CMV-seronegative. The CDR3 here is CASSLVGDTGNTIYF. In DNA form, the CDR3 reads TGTGCCAGCAGCTTAGTTGGAGATACTGGAAACACCATATATTTT.